This T cell receptor beta chain emerged from a study of PD-1 blockade in mismatch repair-deficient tumors. TCRs were sequenced from a few patients responding to pembrolizumab. The CDR3 is 13 amino acids. The V segment lost 6 bases and the J segment 6 bases; nucleotides outside the gene matches: 9. Using immunoSEQ multiplex PCR, the repertoire was profiled, and TCRdb retains in-frame clones only, with some absent. The sample has some 110,000 clones; 70% to 80% are singletons. The sample in question was peripheral blood, obtained 60 weeks after starting pembrolizumab. The TCR originated in an adult with mismatch repair-deficient cancer. The V call is TRBV5-7, the J call TRBJ2-7, with TRBD1 identical over 7 bases. TRBV5-7 is an open reading frame, and its role is uncertain. The chain's CDR3 is CASIVRGIREQYF. The CDR3 DNA sequence: TGTGCCAGCATAGTCAGGGGGATCCGCGAGCAGTACTTC.